The sequence of this T cell receptor (beta chain) was determined in a study of T cells in Graves' hyperthyroidism and ophthalmopathy. Turning to the study itself: Peripheral blood collection took place at initial diagnosis, before any treatment.

The table lists this clonotype with many counts. The antigen is unknown. Study conclusions and caveats: In validation, the model predicted ophthalmopathy. These predictions came a median approximately 5.9 months before onset. Blood also contained most expanded thyroid clonotypes above 0.001.

Used for diagnoses were clinical symptoms, serum thyroxine and TRAb, thyroid ultrasound and orbital computed tomography. Germline-derived CDR1 and CDR2 are MNHNS and SASEGT. V gave up 2 bases and J gave up 5 bases, with 9 bases separating them. The CDR3 sequence is 13 residues long. What was amplified from RNA transcripts were TCR beta CDR3 regions. The HTBI primer set drove a first-round RT-PCR of the TCR CDR3. TCRdb called the multiplex PCR reads again in MiXCR, with one record for every CDR3 protein. The sample yields hundreds of thousands of distinct CDR3 sequences, 19% seen once. Sequencing input: blood. V and J are TRBV6-1 and TRBJ2-5; D is ambiguous. The receptor was derived from a young woman with Graves' hyperthyroidism. CDR3 coding DNA: TGTGCCAGCAGTGAAACGGCGGCTGAGACCCAGTACTTC. Translating it yields CASSETAAETQYF.